This T cell receptor beta chain was observed in a study of blood T cell repertoires in COVID-19. Study-wide context: The United States, Italy and Spain provided the acute and convalescent COVID-19 samples. Nucleic acid was either cDNA or gDNA, and it came from T cells, B-cell-depleted T cells, or PBMCs.

CDR1 and CDR2 (germline): MNHNY, SVGAGI (reference sequence). The V end lost 11 bases, the J end lost 4 bases, and 17 bases lay between the germline ends. This CDR3 is built from 13 residues. This table comes from immunoSEQ multiplex PCR, and its TCRdb copy is limited to in-frame clones, with some not included. The data show more than 200,000 clones, with around 89% seen just once and under 2% held by the top ten. Sequenced material: peripheral blood. The rearrangement joins TRBV6-6 to TRBJ1-1, with D perhaps matching TRBD1 (5 bases). This sequence was found in a man between 65 and 85 years old with acute or convalescent COVID-19. CDR3 in amino acids: CAAGGGSTTEAFF. CDR3 in DNA: TGTGCCGCGGGGGGAGGATCGACCACTGAAGCTTTCTTT.